This T cell receptor (beta chain) was recorded in a study of T-cell memory formation after mild COVID-19 listed by TCRdb under 2021. A note on the overall study: Most TCR sequence clusters were specific to one of the two donors. In a couple of donors, T-cell clones that expanded and contracted after mild COVID-19 were tracked by sequencing TCRalpha and TCRbeta repertoires over time. Two young, previously healthy adult volunteers made up the cohort, one male and one female.

Ficoll-Paque density gradient centrifugation was the method used to isolate PBMCs. Concerning this clonotype itself: The target of this receptor is not known. The input lacks base qualities; no much larger clone sits a single base away.

The germline V gene specifies SNHLY as CDR1 and FYNNEI as CDR2. The CDR3 spans 14 residues, from the cysteine through the phenylalanine. The DNA shown is the 42-base CDR3, in frame from base 1. The V and J ends are trimmed by 4 bases and 8 bases, leaving 14 bases between them. The investigation overall reported the following: Some responding clones were found in pre-infection memory, which suggests that pre-existing cross-reactive memory T cells took part in the SARS-CoV-2 response. Contracting CD4+ clones were found mainly in CM and EM memory subsets, while CD8+ clones were enriched in EMRA. The study included only a couple of mild cases, and larger cohorts that include severe cases with pre-infection samples were judged to be necessary. Clones that contracted from day 15 to 85 showed balanced CD4/CD8 phenotypes, whereas a second wave of clones that expanded from day 15 to 37 leaned towards CD4+. The second-wave clones that peaked on day 37 were not confirmed to be SARS-CoV-2 specific.

The instrument given in TCRdb is Illumina NovaSeq 6000. TCRalpha and TCRbeta cDNA libraries were built by 5'RACE with constant-segment primers, adding sample barcodes and unique molecular identifiers. Trizol reagent was used to extract RNA from every sample. The libraries were amplified in two PCR steps, and the second step added a second sample barcode and Illumina TruSeq adapters. Sequencing of the libraries was done on an Illumina NovaSeq, producing 2 x 150 bp paired-end reads. In the authors' own workflow: Reads were demultiplexed and collapsed into UMI-guided consensus sequences with migec v1.2.7. Using mixcr v2.1.11, UMI consensuses were aligned to TRA and TRB V and J templates and then assembled into clonotypes. A clonotype was counted as expanded or contracted only when both edgeR and NoisET called the clonotype significant, with the noise models trained on biological replicates. For edgeR calls, the cutoffs were a false discovery rate-adjusted p below 0.01 and a log2 fold-change threshold of 1. PCA with hierarchical clustering of max-normalized trajectories of the 1000 most abundant clonotypes was used as exploratory dynamics analysis. The CD4 or CD8 phenotype of responding clones was assigned using the separately sequenced CD4+ and CD8+ repertoires. Through fastp at Q25 and MiXCR, TCRdb rebuilt clones from the public reads, retaining in-frame beta chains. Rows merge per CDR3 protein into single entries with the most common DNA and genes. These V and J calls originate from TCRdb's pipeline instead of the authors' own analysis. The sample table lists approximately 230,000 distinct CDR3 sequences, about a sixth of them with a count of one. The ten largest account for approximately 3.6% of the sample.

Sequencing was done on a sample of PBMCs or a T cell subset sorted from them (not recorded which). The clonotype originates from a man younger than 35 who had mild COVID-19 (a few samples of this study predate the infection). The sample titles of this study are shuffled in the database, so cell type and time point are left out; the donor was told from shared clones. The rearrangement combines TRBV2 with TRBJ2-2; TRBD2 is perhaps the D gene, given 5 matching bases. The sequenced DNA: TGTGCCAGCAGTGGGGAGCGCATGTCAGGGGAGCTGTTTTTT. It encodes CASSGERMSGELFF. When the CDR3 is completed using the reference TRBV2 and TRBJ2-2 genes on either side, the full variable domain is EPEVTQTPSHQVTQMGQEVILRCVPISNHLYFYWYRQILGQKVEFLVSFYNNEISEKSEIFDDQFSVERPDGSNFTLKIRSTKLEDSAMYFCASSGERMSGELFFGEGSRLTVL.